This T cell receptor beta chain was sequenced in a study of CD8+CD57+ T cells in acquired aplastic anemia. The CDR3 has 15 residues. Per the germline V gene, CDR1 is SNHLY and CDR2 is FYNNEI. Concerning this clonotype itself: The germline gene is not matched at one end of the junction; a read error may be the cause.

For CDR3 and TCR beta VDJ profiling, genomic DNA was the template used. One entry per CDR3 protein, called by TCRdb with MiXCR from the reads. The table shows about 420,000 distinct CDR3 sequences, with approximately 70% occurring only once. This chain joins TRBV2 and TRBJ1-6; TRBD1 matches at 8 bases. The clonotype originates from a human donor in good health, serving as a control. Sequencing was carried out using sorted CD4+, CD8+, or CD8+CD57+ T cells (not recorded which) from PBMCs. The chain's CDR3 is CASSVSQGDYGYTFF. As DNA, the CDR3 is TGTGCCAGCAGTGTCTCACAGGGGGACTATGGCTACACCTTCTTT.